This TCR beta chain was recovered during a study of T cell changes during pregnancy in multiple sclerosis. CDR3 length equals 19 residues. In germline, CDR1 is SGHVS, CDR2 FQNEAQ. Losses at the gene ends were 1 base for V and 0 bases for J; bases not matched to a gene: 12. This clone was seen only once. Profiling relied on immunoSEQ multiplex PCR, and the TCRdb table lists in-frame clones only, not all of them. The sample has approximately 83,000 clones; over 80% are singletons. This specimen was peripheral blood, taken in the first trimester of pregnancy. The sequence was obtained from a female donor with multiple sclerosis, enrolled in a pregnancy study. The chain recombines TRBV7-8 with TRBJ2-1, with 7 bases fitting TRBD2. In DNA, the CDR3 is TGTGCCAGCAGCTTAGAATCGAGCGGGGTCCAGAGCTCCTACAATGAGCAGTTCTTC. Protein sequence: CASSLESSGVQSSYNEQFF.